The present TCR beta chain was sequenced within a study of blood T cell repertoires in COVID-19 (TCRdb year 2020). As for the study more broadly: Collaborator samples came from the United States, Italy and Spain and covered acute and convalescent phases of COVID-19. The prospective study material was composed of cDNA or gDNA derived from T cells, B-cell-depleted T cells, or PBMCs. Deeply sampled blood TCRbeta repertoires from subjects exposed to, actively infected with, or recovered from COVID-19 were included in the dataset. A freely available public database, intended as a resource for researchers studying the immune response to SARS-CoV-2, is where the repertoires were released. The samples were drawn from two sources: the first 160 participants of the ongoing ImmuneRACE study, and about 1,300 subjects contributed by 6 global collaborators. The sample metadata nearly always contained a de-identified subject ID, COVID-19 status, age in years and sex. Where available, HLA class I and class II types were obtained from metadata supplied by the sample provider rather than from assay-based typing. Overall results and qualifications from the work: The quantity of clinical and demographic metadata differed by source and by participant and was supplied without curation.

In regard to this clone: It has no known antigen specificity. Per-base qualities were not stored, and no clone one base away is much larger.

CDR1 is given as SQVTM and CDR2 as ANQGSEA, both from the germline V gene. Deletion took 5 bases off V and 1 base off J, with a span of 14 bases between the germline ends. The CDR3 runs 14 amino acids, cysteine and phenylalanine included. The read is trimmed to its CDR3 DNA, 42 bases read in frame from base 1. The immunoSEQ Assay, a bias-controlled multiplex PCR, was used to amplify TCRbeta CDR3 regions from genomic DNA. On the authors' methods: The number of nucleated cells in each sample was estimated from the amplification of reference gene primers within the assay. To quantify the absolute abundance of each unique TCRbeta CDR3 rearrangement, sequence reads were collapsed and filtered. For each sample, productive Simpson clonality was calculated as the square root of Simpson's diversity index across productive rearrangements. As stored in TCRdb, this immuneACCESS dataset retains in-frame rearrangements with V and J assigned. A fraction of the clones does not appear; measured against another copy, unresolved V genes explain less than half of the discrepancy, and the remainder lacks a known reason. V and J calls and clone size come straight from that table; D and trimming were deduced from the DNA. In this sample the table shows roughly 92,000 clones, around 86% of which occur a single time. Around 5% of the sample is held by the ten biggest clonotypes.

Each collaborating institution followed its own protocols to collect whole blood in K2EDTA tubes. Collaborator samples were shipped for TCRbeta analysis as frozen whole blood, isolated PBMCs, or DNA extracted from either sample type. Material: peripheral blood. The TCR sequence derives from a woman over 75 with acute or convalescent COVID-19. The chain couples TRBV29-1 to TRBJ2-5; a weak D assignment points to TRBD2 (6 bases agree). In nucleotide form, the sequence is TGCAGCGTTAATCCCGGGAGCCCCCAAGAGACCCAGTACTTC. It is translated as CSVNPGSPQETQYF.